In this sample, the clone carrying this T cell receptor (beta chain) turned up many times. Its antigen is as yet unknown. This CDR3 comprises 16 residues. V lost 2 bases to trimming and J lost 0 bases, with 13 bases between them. Germline V gene lookup returns CDR1 SGHRS and CDR2 YFSETQ. This sample is part of a study of identical twins. Findings and caveats of the study: While abundant cord blood beta clonotypes carried fewer insertions, memory repertoires showed no such pattern. In zero-insertion analyses, partial confounding could arise from invariant MAIT and iNKT cells. When twins shared out-of-frame alpha sequences, those sequences had excess low generation probability.

Using its own MiXCR run on the 5' RACE reads, TCRdb lists one record per CDR3 protein. The sample holds hundreds of thousands of distinct CDR3 sequences, 8.6% seen once. These data are also associated with another study on yellow fever vaccine responses in identical twins.

V usage is TRBV5-1 and J usage is TRBJ2-3, with D perhaps matching TRBD1 (5 bases). Sequencing was carried out using PBMCs. The TCR was taken from a woman under 30 in good health. This CDR3 reads CASSFLDSSSTDTQYF. CDR3 coding DNA: TGCGCCAGCAGCTTCCTAGACAGTTCTAGCACAGATACGCAGTATTTT.